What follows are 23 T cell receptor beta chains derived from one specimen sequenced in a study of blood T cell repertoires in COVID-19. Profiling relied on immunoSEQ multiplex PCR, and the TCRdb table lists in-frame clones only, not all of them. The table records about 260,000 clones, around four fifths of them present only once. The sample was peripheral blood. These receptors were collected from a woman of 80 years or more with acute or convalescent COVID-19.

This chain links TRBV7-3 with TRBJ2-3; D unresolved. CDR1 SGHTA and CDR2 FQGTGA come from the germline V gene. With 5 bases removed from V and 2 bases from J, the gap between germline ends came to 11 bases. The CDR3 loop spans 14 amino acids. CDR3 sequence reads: CASSLGLPTDTQYF. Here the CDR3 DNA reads TGTGCCAGCAGCCTTGGGCTCCCCACAGATACGCAGTATTTT.

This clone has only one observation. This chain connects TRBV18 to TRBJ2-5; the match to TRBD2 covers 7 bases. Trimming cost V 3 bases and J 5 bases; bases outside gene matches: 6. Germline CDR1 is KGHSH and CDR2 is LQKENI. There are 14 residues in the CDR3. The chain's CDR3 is CASSPGIGGETQYF. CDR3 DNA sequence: TGTGCCAGCTCACCGGGAATCGGGGGGGAGACCCAGTACTTC.

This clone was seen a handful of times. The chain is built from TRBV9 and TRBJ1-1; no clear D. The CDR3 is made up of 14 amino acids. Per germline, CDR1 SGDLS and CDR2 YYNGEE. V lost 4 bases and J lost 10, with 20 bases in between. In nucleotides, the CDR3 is TGTGCCAGCAGCAGCACTACAGAGGCCGGAGGAGCTTTCTTT. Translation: CASSSTTEAGGAFF.

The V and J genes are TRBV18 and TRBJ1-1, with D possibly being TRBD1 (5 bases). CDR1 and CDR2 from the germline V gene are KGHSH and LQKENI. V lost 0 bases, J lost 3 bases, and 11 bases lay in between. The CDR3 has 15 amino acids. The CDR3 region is CASSPPQGTYTEAFF. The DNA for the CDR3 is TGTGCCAGCTCACCACCCCAGGGAACCTACACTGAAGCTTTCTTT.

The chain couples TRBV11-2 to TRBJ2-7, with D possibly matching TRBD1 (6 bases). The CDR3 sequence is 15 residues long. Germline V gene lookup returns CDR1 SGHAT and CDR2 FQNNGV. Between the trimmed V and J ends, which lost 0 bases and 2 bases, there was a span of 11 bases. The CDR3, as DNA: TGTGCCAGCAGCTTAGATATGAACAGGGCCTACGAGCAGTACTTC. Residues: CASSLDMNRAYEQYF.

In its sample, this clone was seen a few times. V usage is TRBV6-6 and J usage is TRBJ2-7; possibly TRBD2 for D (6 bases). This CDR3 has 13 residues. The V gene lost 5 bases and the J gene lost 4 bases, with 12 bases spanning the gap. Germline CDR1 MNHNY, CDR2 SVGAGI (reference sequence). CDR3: CASSLGLGYEQYF. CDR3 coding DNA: TGTGCCAGCAGTCTGGGACTTGGATACGAGCAGTACTTC.

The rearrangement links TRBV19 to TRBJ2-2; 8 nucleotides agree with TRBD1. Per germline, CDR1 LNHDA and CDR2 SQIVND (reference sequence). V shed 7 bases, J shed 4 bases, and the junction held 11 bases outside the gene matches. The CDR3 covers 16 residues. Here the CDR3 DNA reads TGTGCCAGTAACCCTTCGGGACAGGACCCCACCGGGGAGCTGTTTTTT. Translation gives CASNPSGQDPTGELFF.

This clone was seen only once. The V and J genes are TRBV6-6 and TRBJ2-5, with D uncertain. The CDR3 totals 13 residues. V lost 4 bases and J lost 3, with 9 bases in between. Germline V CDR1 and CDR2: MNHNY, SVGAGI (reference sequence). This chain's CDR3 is CASSLSREETQYF. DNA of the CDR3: TGTGCCAGCAGTTTGTCCCGGGAAGAGACCCAGTACTTC.

The CDR3 protein is CASSELENTEAFF. In nucleotides, the CDR3 is TGTGCCAGCTCAGAACTCGAGAACACTGAAGCTTTCTTT. The rearrangement uses TRBV18 and TRBJ1-1; D gene uncertain. CDR3 length: 13 residues. CDR1 and CDR2 (germline): KGHSH, LQKENI. V lost 5 bases to trimming and J lost 1 base, with 8 bases between them.

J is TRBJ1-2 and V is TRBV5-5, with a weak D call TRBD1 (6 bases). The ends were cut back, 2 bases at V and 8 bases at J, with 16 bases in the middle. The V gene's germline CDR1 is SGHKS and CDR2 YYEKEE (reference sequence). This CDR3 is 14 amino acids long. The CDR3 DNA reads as TGTGCCAGCAGCTTAGCGGTGGCAGGGGTGGGCTACACCTTC. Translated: CASSLAVAGVGYTF.

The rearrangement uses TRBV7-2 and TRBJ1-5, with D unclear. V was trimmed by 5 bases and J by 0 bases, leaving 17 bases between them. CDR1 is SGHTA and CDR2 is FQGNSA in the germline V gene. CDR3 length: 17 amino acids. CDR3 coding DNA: TGTGCCAGCAGCCCAAGCGGGAGGGTTGCTAGCAATCAGCCCCAGCATTTT. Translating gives CASSPSGRVASNQPQHF.

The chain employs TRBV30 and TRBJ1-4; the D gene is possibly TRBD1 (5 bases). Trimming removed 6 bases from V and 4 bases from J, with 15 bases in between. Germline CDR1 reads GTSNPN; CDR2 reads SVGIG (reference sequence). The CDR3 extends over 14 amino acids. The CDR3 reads CACFQTDINEKLFF. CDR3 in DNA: TGTGCCTGTTTTCAGACAGACATTAATGAAAAACTGTTTTTT.

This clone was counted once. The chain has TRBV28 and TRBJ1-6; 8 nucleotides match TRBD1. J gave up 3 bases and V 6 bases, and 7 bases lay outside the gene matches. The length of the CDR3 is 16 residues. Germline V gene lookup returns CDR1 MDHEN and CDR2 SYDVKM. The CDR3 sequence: CASRPRGLVYNSPLHF. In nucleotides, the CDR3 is TGTGCCAGCAGGCCCAGGGGGCTGGTCTATAATTCACCCCTCCACTTT.

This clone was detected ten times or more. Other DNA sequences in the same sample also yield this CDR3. This chain's CDR3 is CASSYGRNTEAFF. As DNA, the CDR3 is TGTGCCAGCAGTTACGGGCGCAACACTGAAGCTTTCTTT. The rearrangement links TRBV6-2 or TRBV6-3 to TRBJ1-1, with D hard to call. Trimming took 2 bases from V and 2 from J, leaving 6 bases between them. The CDR3 spans 13 residues. CDR1 MNHEY and CDR2 SVGEGT come from the germline V gene.

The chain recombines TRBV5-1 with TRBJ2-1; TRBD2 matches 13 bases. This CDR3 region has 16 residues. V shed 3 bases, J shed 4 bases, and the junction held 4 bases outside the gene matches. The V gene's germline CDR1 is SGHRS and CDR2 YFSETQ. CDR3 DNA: TGCGCCAGCAGCTCAGGGGGACTAGCGGGATACAATGAGCAGTTCTTC. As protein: CASSSGGLAGYNEQFF.

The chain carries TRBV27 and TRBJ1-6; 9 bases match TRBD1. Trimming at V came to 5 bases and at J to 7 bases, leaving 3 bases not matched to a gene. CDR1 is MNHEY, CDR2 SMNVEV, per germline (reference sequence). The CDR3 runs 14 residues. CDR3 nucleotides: TGTGCCAGCAGTCCCGGGACAGGGAATTCACCCCTCCACTTT. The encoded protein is CASSPGTGNSPLHF.

In DNA, the CDR3 is TGTGCCAGCAGCCAAACGCTCAGCTCCTATAATTCACCCCTCCACTTT. It specifies CASSQTLSSYNSPLHF. The chain recombines TRBV4-2 with TRBJ1-6; D ambiguous. The germline V gene has CDR1 LGHNA and CDR2 YNFKEQ. The CDR3 sequence is 16 residues long. V lost 2 bases and J 0 bases, leaving 8 bases between the germline ends.

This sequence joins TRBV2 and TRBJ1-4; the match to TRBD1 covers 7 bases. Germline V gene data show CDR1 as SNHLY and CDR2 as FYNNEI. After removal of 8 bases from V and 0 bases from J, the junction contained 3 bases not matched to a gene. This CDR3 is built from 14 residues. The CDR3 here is CASRDRATNEKLFF. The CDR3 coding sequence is TGTGCCAGCCGGGACAGAGCAACTAATGAAAAACTGTTTTTT. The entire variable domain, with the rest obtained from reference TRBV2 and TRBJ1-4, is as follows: EPEVTQTPSHQVTQMGQEVILRCVPISNHLYFYWYRQILGQKVEFLVSFYNNEISEKSEIFDDQFSVERPDGSNFTLKIRSTKLEDSAMYFCASRDRATNEKLFFGSGTQLSVL.

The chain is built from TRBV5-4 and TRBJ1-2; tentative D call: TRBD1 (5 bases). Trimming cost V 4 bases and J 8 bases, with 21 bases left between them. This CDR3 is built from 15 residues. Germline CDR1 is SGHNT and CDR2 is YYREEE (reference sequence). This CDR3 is CASSPQFGGGGGYTF. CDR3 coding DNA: TGTGCCAGCAGCCCGCAATTTGGGGGAGGAGGCGGCTACACCTTC. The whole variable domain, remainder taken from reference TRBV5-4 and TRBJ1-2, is ETGVTQSPTHLIKTRGQQVTLRCSSQSGHNTVSWYQQALGQGPQFIFQYYREEENGRGNFPPRFSGLQFPNYSSELNVNALELDDSALYLCASSPQFGGGGGYTFGSGTRLTVV.

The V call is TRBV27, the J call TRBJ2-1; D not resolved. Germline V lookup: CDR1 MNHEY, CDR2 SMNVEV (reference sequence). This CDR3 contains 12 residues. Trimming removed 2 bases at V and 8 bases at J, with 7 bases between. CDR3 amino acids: CASSLRGHEQFF. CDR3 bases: TGTGCCAGCAGTTTAAGAGGTCATGAGCAGTTCTTC.

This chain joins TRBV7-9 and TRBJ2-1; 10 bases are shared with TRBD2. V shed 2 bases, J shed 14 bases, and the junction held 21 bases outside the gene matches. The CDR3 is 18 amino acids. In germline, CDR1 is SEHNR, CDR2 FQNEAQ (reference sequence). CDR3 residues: CASSLSFVGASGSAAEFF. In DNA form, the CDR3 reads TGTGCCAGCAGCTTATCTTTTGTTGGGGCTAGCGGGAGCGCTGCAGAGTTCTTC.

DNA for the CDR3: TGCAGCGTGGAACTAACTAGATTTAATGAGCAGTTCTTC. As protein: CSVELTRFNEQFF. V and J are TRBV29-1 and TRBJ2-1, with a tentative D call TRBD2 (5 bases). CDR1 SQVTM and CDR2 ANQGSEA come from the germline V gene. The germline V and J ends were trimmed by 6 bases and 7 bases, with 16 bases remaining between them. The CDR3 contains 13 residues.

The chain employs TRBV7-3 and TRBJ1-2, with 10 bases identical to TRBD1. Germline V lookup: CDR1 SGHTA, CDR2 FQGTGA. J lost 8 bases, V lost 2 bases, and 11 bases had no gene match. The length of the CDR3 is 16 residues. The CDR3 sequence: CASSLGLRDRGFGYTF. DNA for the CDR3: TGTGCCAGCAGCTTAGGCCTCCGGGACAGGGGCTTCGGCTACACCTTC.